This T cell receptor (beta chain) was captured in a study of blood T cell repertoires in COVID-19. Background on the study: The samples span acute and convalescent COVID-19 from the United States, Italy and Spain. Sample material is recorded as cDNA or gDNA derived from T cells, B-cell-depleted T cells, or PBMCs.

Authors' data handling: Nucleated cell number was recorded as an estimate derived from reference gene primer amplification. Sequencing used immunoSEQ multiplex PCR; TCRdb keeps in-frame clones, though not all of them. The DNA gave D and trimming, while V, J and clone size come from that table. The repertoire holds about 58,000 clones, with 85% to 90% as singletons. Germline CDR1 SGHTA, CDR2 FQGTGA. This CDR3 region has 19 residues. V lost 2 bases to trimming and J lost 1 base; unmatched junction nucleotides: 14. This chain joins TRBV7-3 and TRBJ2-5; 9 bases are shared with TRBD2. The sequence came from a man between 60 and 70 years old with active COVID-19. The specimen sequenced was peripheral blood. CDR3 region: CASSLDGRVAGLAQETQYF. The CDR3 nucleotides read TGTGCCAGCAGCTTAGATGGCCGGGTTGCGGGACTAGCCCAAGAGACCCAGTACTTC.